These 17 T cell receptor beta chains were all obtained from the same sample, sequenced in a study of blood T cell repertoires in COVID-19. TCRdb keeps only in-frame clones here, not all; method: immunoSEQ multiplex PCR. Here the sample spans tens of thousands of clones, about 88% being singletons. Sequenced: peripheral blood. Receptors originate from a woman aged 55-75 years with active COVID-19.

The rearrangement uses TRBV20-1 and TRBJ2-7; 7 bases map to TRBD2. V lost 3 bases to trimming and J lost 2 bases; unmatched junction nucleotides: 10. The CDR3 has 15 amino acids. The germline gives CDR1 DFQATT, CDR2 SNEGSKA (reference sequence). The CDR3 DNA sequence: TGCAGTGCTAGTGATAGCGGGTCCCGCCCCTACGAGCAGTACTTC. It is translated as CSASDSGSRPYEQYF.

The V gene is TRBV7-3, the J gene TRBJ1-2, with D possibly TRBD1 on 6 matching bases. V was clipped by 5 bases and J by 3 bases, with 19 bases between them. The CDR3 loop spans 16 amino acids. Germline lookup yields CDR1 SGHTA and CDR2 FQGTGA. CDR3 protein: CASSLSGGADDYGYTF. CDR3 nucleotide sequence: TGTGCCAGCAGCCTCTCTGGGGGGGCGGACGACTATGGCTACACCTTC.

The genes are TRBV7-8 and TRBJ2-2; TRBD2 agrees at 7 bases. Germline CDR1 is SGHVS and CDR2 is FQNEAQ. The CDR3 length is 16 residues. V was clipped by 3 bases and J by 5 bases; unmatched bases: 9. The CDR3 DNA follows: TGTGCCAGCAGCTTGGGGGTGACCGGGGGGACCGGGGAGCTGTTTTTT. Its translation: CASSLGVTGGTGELFF.

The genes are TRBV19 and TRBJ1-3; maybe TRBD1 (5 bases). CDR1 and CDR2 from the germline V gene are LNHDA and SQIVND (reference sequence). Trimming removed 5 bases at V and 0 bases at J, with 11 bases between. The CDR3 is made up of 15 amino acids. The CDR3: CASSATGASGNTIYF. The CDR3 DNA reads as TGTGCCAGTAGTGCTACAGGAGCCTCTGGAAACACCATATATTTT. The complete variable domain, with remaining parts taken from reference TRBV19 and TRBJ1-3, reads DGGITQSPKYLFRKEGQNVTLSCEQNLNHDAMYWYRQDPGQGLRLIYYSQIVNDFQKGDIAEGYSVSREKKESFPLTVTSAQKNPTAFYLCASSATGASGNTIYFGEGSWLTVV.

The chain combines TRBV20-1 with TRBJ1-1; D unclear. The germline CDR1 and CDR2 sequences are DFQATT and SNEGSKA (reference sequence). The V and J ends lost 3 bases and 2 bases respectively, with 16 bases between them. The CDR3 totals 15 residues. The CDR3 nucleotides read TGCAGTGCTAGTCCCACCGGCAGACTTAACACTGAAGCTTTCTTT. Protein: CSASPTGRLNTEAFF.

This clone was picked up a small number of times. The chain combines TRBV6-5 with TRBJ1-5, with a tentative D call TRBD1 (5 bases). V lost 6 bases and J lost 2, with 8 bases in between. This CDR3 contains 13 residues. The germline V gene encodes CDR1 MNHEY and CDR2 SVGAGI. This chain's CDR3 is CASSPGRNQPQHF. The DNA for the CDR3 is TGTGCCAGCAGCCCAGGGCGCAATCAGCCCCAGCATTTT.

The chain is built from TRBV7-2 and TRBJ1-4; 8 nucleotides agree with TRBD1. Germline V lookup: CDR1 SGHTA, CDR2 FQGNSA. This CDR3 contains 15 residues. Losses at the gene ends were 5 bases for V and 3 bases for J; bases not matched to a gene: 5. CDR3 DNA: TGTGCCAGCAGCGTCCAGGGGGCACCTAATGAAAAACTGTTTTTT. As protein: CASSVQGAPNEKLFF.

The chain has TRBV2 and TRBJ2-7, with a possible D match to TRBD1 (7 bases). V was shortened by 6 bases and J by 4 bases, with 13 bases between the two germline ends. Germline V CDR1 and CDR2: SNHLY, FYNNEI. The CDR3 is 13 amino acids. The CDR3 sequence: CASRVTGRYEQYF. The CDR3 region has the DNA TGTGCCAGCAGAGTGACAGGGAGGTACGAGCAGTACTTC.

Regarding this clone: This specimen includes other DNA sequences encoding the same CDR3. The CDR3 spells CASSVGRGSTDTQYF. CDR3 bases: TGTGCCAGCAGCGTTGGGCGGGGGAGTACAGATACGCAGTATTTT. The chain uses TRBV9 and TRBJ2-3; 7 nucleotides agree with TRBD2. The CDR3 is made up of 15 amino acids. Germline V gene lookup returns CDR1 SGDLS and CDR2 YYNGEE. V lost 2 bases and J lost 3; bases outside the gene matches: 6. Complete variable domain (other parts from reference TRBV9 and TRBJ2-3): DSGVTQTPKHLITATGQRVTLRCSPRSGDLSVYWYQQSLDQGLQFLIQYYNGEERAKGNILERFSAQQFPDLHSELNLSSLELGDSALYFCASSVGRGSTDTQYFGPGTRLTVL.

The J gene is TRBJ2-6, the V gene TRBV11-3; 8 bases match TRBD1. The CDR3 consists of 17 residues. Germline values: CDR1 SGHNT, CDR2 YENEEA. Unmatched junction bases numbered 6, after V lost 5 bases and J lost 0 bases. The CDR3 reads CASSPGTGNSGANVLTF. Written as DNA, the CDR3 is TGTGCCAGCAGCCCCGGGACAGGCAACTCTGGGGCCAACGTCCTGACTTTC. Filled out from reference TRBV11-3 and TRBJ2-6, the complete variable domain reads EAGVVQSPRYKIIEKKQPVAFWCNPISGHNTLYWYLQNLGQGPELLIRYENEEAVDDSQLPKDRFSAERLKGVDSTLKIQPAELGDSAVYLCASSPGTGNSGANVLTFGAGSRLTVL.

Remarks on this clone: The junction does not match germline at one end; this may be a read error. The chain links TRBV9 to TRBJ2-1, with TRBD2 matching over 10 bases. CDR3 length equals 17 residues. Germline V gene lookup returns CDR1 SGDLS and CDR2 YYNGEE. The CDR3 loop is CASSVDPSGGHYDEQFF. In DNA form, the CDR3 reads TGTGCCAGCAGCGTAGATCCTAGCGGGGGTCACTACGATGAGCAGTTCTTC. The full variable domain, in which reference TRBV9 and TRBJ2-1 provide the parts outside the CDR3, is DSGVTQTPKHLITATGQRVTLRCSPRSGDLSVYWYQQSLDQGLQFLIQYYNGEERAKGNILERFSAQQFPDLHSELNLSSLELGDSALYFCASSVDPSGGHYDEQFFGPGTRLTVL.

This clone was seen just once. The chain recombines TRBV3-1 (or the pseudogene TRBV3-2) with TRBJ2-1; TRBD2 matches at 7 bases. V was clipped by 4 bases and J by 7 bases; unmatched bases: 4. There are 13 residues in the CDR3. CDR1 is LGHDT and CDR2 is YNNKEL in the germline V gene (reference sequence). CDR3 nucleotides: TGTGCCAGCAGCCCCGGGACTAAGAATGAGCAGTTCTTC. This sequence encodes CASSPGTKNEQFF.

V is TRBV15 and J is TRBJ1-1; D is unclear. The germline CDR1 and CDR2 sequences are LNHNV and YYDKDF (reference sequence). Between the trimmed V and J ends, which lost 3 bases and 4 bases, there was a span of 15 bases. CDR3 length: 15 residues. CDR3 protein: CATSRRTPRTTEAFF. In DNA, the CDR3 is TGTGCCACCAGCAGGAGGACTCCCCGGACCACTGAAGCTTTCTTT.

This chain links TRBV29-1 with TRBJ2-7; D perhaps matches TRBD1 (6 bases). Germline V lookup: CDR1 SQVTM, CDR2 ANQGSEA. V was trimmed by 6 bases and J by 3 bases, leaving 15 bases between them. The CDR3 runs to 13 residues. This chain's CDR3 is CSVAGTLDYEQYF. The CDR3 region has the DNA TGCAGCGTCGCCGGGACATTAGACTACGAGCAGTACTTC.

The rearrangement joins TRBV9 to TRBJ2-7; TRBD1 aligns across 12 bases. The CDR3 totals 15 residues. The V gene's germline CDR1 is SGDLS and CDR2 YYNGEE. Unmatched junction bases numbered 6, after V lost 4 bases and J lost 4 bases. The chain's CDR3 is CASSLGTGGMYEQYF. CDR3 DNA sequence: TGTGCCAGCAGCCTTGGGACAGGGGGCATGTACGAGCAGTACTTC.

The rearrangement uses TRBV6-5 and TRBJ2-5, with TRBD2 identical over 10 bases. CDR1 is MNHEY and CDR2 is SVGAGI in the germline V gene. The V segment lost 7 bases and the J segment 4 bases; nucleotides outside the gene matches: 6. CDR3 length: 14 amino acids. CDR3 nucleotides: TGTGCCAGCACCAAGCGGGGGGGCGGAGAGACCCAGTACTTC. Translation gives CASTKRGGGETQYF.

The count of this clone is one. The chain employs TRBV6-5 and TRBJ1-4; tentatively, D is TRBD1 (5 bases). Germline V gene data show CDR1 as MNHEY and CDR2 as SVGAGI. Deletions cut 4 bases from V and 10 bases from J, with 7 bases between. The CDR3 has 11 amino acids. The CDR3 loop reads CASSSGGKLFF. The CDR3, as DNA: TGTGCCAGCAGTTCCGGGGGAAAACTGTTTTTT.